This T cell receptor beta chain came from a study of preoperative IRX-2 immunotherapy in early breast cancer. Sample treatment: preoperative locoregional IRX-2 cytokine immunotherapy. Profiling relied on immunoSEQ multiplex PCR, and the TCRdb table lists in-frame clones only, not all of them. The sample holds more than 35,000 clones, approximately 75% seen once. CDR1 MGHDK and CDR2 SYGVNS come from the germline V gene. The germline V and J ends were trimmed by 1 base and 5 bases, with 11 bases remaining between them. CDR3 length: 14 residues. The receptor comes from a human donor with breast cancer. This chain uses TRBV25-1 with TRBJ2-5; D gene ambiguous. The sequenced sample was tumor tissue, obtained after IRX-2 immunotherapy. CDR3 region: CASSESSRMETQYF. DNA for the CDR3: TGTGCCAGCAGTGAATCTTCAAGGATGGAGACCCAGTACTTC.